Following are 8 T cell receptor beta chains from one sample sequenced in a study of blood T cell repertoires in COVID-19. Data came from immunoSEQ multiplex PCR; TCRdb stores just in-frame clones and leaves some out. The table shows tens of thousands of clones, with just under 90% occurring only once. What was sequenced was peripheral blood. The receptors come from a man older than 75 with active or convalescent COVID-19.

V gene TRBV20-1 combines with J gene TRBJ1-2, with D unclear. Germline-derived CDR1 and CDR2 are DFQATT and SNEGSKA (reference sequence). The CDR3 is 13 amino acids. The V end was cut by 3 bases, the J end by 2 bases, with 10 bases between. The CDR3 region is CSASLGGNYGYTF. Written as DNA, the CDR3 is TGCAGTGCTAGTCTCGGAGGCAACTATGGCTACACCTTC.

This clone was detected a few times. The rearrangement uses TRBV29-1 and TRBJ2-1, with D possibly TRBD1 on 6 matching bases. The CDR3 loop spans 18 amino acids. V dropped 5 bases and J dropped 2 bases, with 25 bases sitting between them. Germline values: CDR1 SQVTM, CDR2 ANQGSEA. This chain's CDR3 is CSVTAQGMWARAYNEQFF. The CDR3 DNA reads TGCAGCGTTACCGCACAGGGAATGTGGGCTAGGGCCTACAATGAGCAGTTCTTC.

V and J are TRBV19 and TRBJ1-1; the match to TRBD1 covers 7 bases. The V and J ends lost 4 bases and 4 bases, in that order; junction bases with no gene match: 3. This CDR3 spans 13 amino acids. Germline loops: CDR1 LNHDA, CDR2 SQIVND (reference sequence). CDR3 sequence (DNA): TGTGCCAGTAGTACCAACAGGGGCACTGAAGCTTTCTTT. Protein product: CASSTNRGTEAFF. Using reference TRBV19 and TRBJ1-1 for the parts outside the CDR3, the full variable domain is DGGITQSPKYLFRKEGQNVTLSCEQNLNHDAMYWYRQDPGQGLRLIYYSQIVNDFQKGDIAEGYSVSREKKESFPLTVTSAQKNPTAFYLCASSTNRGTEAFFGQGTRLTVV.

The chain links TRBV4-1 to TRBJ2-7; 7 bases are a match to TRBD1. Germline CDR1 is MGHRA and CDR2 is YSYEKL. The CDR3 totals 14 residues. J was trimmed by 0 bases and V by 6 bases; bases with no gene match: 5. In DNA, the CDR3 is TGCGCCAGCAGTATTGGGGACAGCTCCTACGAGCAGTACTTC. Translation: CASSIGDSSYEQYF.

The gene calls are TRBV21-1 and TRBJ1-1. TRBV21-1 is a known pseudogene. The CDR3 is 14 amino acids. In DNA form, the CDR3 reads TGTGCCAGCAGCAAAGTTGGCCGACTGACTGAAGCTTTCTTT. Amino acids: CASSKVGRLTEAFF.

This sequence joins TRBV10-1 and TRBJ2-7; the match to TRBD2 covers 10 bases. CDR1 is WNHNN and CDR2 is SYGVQD in the germline V gene (reference sequence). V was pared by 9 bases and J by 3 bases, with 11 bases of the junction left unmatched. The CDR3 sequence is 15 residues long. CDR3 nucleotides: TGCGCCAGGGGCCCTGGGGGACTAGCGAACTACGAGCAGTACTTC. Residues: CARGPGGLANYEQYF.

J is TRBJ2-7 and V is TRBV12-3 or TRBV12-4; D might be TRBD2 (6 bases). V lost 3 bases and J 1 base, leaving 7 bases between the germline ends. The CDR3 consists of 13 residues. DNA for the CDR3: TGTGCCAGCAGTTTTCGGGGGTCCTACGAGCAGTACTTC. This gives the protein CASSFRGSYEQYF.

This sequence joins TRBV2 and TRBJ2-5; maybe TRBD1 (6 bases). CDR1 is SNHLY, CDR2 FYNNEI, per germline. The CDR3 is 13 residues long. The V and J ends lost 5 bases and 2 bases respectively, with 9 bases between them. The CDR3: CASSKDRQETQYF. The CDR3 nucleotides are TGTGCCAGCAGTAAAGACAGGCAAGAGACCCAGTACTTC.